This T cell receptor (beta chain) was captured in a study of T cell responses to AZD1222 COVID-19 vaccine. The data were produced by immunoSEQ multiplex PCR, yet TCRdb's version contains in-frame clones alone and is incomplete. Here the sample spans some 200,000 clones, approximately 90% being singletons. The germline V and J ends were trimmed by 4 bases and 3 bases, with 14 bases remaining between them. CDR3 length: 15 residues. The V gene's germline CDR1 is KGHSH and CDR2 LQKENI. Sequenced material: peripheral blood, taken on day 0 of AZD1222 vaccination. This sequence originates from an adult in good health. This chain links TRBV18 with TRBJ2-3; D perhaps matches TRBD2 (6 bases). DNA of the CDR3: TGTGCCAGCTCACTCGGAGGGTTTGATACAGATACGCAGTATTTT. Its translation is CASSLGGFDTDTQYF.